The entry below gives a single T cell receptor beta chain sequence along with its context. These data belong to a study of blood T cell repertoires in COVID-19. The overall study: Both acute and convalescent COVID-19 samples were obtained from the United States, Italy and Spain. From T cells, B-cell-depleted T cells, or PBMCs came the material, which was cDNA or gDNA.

Clones were read by immunoSEQ multiplex PCR, and TCRdb kept only the in-frame ones, dropping some. The sample contains nearly 350,000 clones, more than 85% of which appear only once. CDR3 length equals 12 residues. V was cut by 0 bases and J by 4 bases, with 4 bases left in between. Per the germline V gene, CDR1 is GTSNPN and CDR2 is SVGIG (reference sequence). Donors in Cohort 3 who had recovered were those with two negative PCRs, healthcare professional clearance, or resolution of their symptoms. Sequenced sample: PBMCs or T cells enriched from blood (not recorded which). The sequence was collected from a woman between 25 and 40 years old who had recovered from COVID-19. The chain has TRBV30 and TRBJ1-3; D is unclear. CDR3 sequence: CAWSVQGNTIYF. Written as DNA, the CDR3 is TGTGCCTGGAGTGTTCAGGGAAACACCATATATTTT.